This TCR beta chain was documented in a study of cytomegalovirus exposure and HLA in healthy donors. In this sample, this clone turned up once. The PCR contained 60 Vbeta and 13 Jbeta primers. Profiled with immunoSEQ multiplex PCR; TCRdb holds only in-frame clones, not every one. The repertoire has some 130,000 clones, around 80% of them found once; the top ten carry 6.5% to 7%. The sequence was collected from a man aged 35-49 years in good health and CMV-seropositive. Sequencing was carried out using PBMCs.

The CDR3 bases are TGTGCCAGTAGCCCGACAGGGATGAACACTGAAGCTTTCTTT. It encodes CASSPTGMNTEAFF. The gene calls are TRBV19 and TRBJ1-1; 7 bases are shared with TRBD1. Germline V gene sequence: CDR1 LNHDA, CDR2 SQIVND (reference sequence). The length of the CDR3 is 14 residues. The ends lost 6 bases at V and 0 bases at J; junction bases unmatched: 4.